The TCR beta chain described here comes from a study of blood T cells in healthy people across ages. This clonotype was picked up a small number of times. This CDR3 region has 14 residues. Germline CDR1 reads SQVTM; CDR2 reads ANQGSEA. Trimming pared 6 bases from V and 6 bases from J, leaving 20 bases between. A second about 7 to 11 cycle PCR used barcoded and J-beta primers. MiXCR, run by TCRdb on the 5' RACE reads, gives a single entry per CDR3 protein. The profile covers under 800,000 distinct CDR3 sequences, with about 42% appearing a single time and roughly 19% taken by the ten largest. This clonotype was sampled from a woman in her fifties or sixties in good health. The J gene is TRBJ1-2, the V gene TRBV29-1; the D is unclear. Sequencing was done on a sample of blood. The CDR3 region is CSVYIPDESDGYTF. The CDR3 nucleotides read TGCAGCGTGTACATCCCTGACGAGAGCGATGGCTACACCTTC.